This T cell receptor beta chain was captured by sequencing in a study of cytomegalovirus exposure and HLA in healthy donors. This clone has a handful of counts. The PCR made use of 60 Vbeta and 13 Jbeta primers. Some clones are missing from TCRdb's copy, which holds only in-frame ones; the method was immunoSEQ multiplex PCR. The sample includes about 140,000 clones, roughly 80% of them seen just once. V lost 2 bases, J lost 6 bases, and 11 bases lay in between. The CDR3 consists of 14 residues. Germline assignment: CDR1 SGHNT and CDR2 YYREEE (reference sequence). Input material: PBMCs. The chain is built from TRBV5-4 and TRBJ1-4, with D perhaps matching TRBD1 (6 bases). The TCR sequence derives from a man aged 40-49 years in good health and CMV-seronegative. In DNA, the CDR3 is TGTGCCAGCAGCTTACAGGGATTGGATGAAAAACTGTTTTTT. It yields the protein CASSLQGLDEKLFF.